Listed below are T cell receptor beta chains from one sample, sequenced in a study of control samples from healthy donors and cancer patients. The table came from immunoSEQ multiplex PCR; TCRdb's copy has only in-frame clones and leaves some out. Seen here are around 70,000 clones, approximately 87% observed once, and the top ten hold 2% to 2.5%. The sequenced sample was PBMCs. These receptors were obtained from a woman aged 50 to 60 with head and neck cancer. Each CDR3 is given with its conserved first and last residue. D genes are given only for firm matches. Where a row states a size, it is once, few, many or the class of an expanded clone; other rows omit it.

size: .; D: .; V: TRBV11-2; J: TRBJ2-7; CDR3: CASSLQTGWYEQYF; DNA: TGTGCCAGCAGCTTACAAACAGGGTGGTACGAGCAGTACTTC
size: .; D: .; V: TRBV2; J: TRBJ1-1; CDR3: CASSELGRNTEAFF; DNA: TGTGCCAGCAGTGAGCTGGGGCGGAACACTGAAGCTTTCTTT
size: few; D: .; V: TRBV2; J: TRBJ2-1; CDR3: CASSESGSLFAPQFF; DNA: TGTGCCAGCAGTGAAAGTGGGAGCCTATTCGCCCCGCAGTTCTTC
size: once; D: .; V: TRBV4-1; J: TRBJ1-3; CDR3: CASSQDQGALGNTIYF; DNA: TGCGCCAGCAGCCAAGATCAGGGTGCTCTGGGAAACACCATATATTTT
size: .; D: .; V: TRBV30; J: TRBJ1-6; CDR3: CAWKGGTASPLHF; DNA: TGTGCCTGGAAAGGGGGTACTGCGTCACCCCTCCACTTT
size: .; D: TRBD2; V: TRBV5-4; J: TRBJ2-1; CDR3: CASSLGGLAGDNEQFF; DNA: TGTGCCAGCAGCTTGGGGGGACTAGCGGGAGACAATGAGCAGTTCTTC
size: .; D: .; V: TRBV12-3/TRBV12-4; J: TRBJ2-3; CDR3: CASTRGDTQYF; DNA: TGTGCCAGCACTCGGGGGGATACGCAGTATTTT
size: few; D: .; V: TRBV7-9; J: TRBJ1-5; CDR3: CASSFHSNQPQHF; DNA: TGTGCCAGCAGCTTCCATAGCAATCAGCCCCAGCATTTT
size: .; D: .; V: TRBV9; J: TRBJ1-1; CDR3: CASSVTAVSVEAFF; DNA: TGTGCCAGCAGCGTAACGGCGGTATCGGTAGAAGCTTTCTTT
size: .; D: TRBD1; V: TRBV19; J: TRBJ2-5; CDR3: CASSPGTAFQETQYF; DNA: TGTGCCAGTAGTCCAGGGACAGCCTTCCAAGAGACCCAGTACTTC
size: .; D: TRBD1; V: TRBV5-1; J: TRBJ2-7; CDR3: CASGPRGPSEEQYF; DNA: TGCGCCAGCGGGCCGAGGGGGCCCTCCGAGGAGCAGTACTTC
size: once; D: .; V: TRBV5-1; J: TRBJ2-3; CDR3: CASSRDKATDTQYF; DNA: TGCGCCAGCAGCCGGGACAAAGCCACAGATACGCAGTATTTT
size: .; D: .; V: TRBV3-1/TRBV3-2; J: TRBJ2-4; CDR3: CASSLGVAKNIQYF; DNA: TGTGCCAGCAGCCTAGGGGTGGCCAAAAACATTCAGTACTTC
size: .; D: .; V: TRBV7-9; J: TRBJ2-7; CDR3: CASSLSAYEQYF; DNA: TGTGCCAGCAGCTTATCCGCCTACGAGCAGTACTTC
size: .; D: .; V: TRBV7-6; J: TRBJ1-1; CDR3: CASSLDVGRATEAFF; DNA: TGTGCCAGCAGCTTAGATGTGGGCAGGGCCACTGAAGCTTTCTTT
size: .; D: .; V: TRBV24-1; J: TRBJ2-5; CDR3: CATSDFESGRFQETQYF; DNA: TGTGCCACCAGTGATTTCGAATCGGGCCGCTTCCAAGAGACCCAGTACTTC
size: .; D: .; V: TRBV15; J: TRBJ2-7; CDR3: CATSRRRGVSDEQYF; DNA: TGTGCCACCAGCAGACGGAGGGGGGTGTCTGACGAGCAGTACTTC
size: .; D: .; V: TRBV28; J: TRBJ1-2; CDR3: CASFLGARGYTF; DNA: TGTGCCAGTTTTCTGGGGGCGAGAGGCTACACCTTC
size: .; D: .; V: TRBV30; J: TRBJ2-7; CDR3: CAWSYLDIAPYEQYF; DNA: TGTGCCTGGAGCTATTTGGACATCGCCCCCTACGAGCAGTACTTC
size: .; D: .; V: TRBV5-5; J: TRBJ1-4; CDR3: CASSSTGTRNEKLFF; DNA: TGTGCCAGCAGCTCAACCGGGACACGTAATGAAAAACTGTTTTTT
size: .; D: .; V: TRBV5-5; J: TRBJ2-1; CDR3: CASSERDRTYNEQFF; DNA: TGTGCCAGCAGCGAAAGGGACCGCACCTACAATGAGCAGTTCTTC
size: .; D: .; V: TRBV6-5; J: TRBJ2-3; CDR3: CASRTPGSDTQYF; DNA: TGTGCCAGCAGGACGCCAGGGTCAGATACGCAGTATTTT
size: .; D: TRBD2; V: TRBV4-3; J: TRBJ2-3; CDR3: CASSRGGGASDTQYF; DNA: TGCGCCAGCAGCCGAGGCGGGGGGGCCTCAGATACGCAGTATTTT
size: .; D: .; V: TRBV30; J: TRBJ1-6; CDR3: CAWSGSVYNSPLHF; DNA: TGTGCCTGGAGTGGTTCGGTTTATAATTCACCCCTCCACTTT
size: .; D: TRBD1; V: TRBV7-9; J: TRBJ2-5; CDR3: CASSLDRGRQETQYF; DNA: TGTGCCAGCAGCTTAGACAGGGGGCGACAAGAGACCCAGTACTTC
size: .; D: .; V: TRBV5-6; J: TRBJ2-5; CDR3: CASSHRVGYESRQETQYF; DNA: TGTGCCAGCAGCCACAGGGTCGGATATGAAAGCCGACAAGAGACCCAGTACTTC
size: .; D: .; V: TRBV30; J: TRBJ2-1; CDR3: CAWSVRGPGEQFF; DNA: TGTGCCTGGAGTGTACGAGGGCCCGGTGAGCAGTTCTTC
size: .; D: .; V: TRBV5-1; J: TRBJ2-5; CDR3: CASSPPVREETQYF; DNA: TGCGCCAGCAGCCCTCCCGTCCGAGAAGAGACCCAGTACTTC
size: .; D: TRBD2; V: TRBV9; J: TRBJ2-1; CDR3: CASSASGASYNEQFF; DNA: TGTGCCAGCAGCGCTAGCGGGGCCTCCTACAATGAGCAGTTCTTC
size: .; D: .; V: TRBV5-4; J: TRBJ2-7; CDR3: CASSYTGSSYEQYF; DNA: TGTGCCAGCAGCTATACAGGGAGCTCCTACGAGCAGTACTTC
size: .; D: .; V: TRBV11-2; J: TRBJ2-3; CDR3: CASSLAGTPILSDTQYF; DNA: TGTGCCAGCAGCTTAGCCGGGACTCCTATACTGTCTGATACGCAGTATTTT
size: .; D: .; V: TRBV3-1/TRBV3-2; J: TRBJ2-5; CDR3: CASSQDTSRVWEETQYF; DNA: TGTGCCAGCAGCCAAGATACGAGCAGGGTTTGGGAAGAGACCCAGTACTTC
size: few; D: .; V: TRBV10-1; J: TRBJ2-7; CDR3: CASSESWTEQYF; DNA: TGCGCCAGCAGTGAGTCGTGGACCGAGCAGTACTTC
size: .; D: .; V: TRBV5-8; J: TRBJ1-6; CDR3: CASSLGQGNSPLHF; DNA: TGTGCCAGCAGCTTGGGCCAGGGGAATTCACCCCTCCACTTT
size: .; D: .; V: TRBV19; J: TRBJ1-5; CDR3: CASSPTEGGKNQPQHF; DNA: TGTGCCAGTAGTCCAACGGAGGGGGGGAAAAATCAGCCCCAGCATTTT
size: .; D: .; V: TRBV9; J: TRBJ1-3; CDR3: CASSVAVGAGNTIYF; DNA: TGTGCCAGCAGCGTAGCGGTGGGGGCTGGAAACACCATATATTTT
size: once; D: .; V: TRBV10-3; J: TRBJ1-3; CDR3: CAITDLSKGNTIYF; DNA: TGTGCCATCACCGACCTGTCGAAGGGGAACACCATATATTTT
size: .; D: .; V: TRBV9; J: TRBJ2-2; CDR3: CASTLGGQGTGELFF; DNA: TGTGCCAGCACCCTGGGGGGGCAGGGCACCGGGGAGCTGTTTTTT
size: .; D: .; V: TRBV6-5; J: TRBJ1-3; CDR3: CASSYGGVGNTIYF; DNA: TGTGCCAGCAGTTACGGTGGAGTTGGAAACACCATATATTTT
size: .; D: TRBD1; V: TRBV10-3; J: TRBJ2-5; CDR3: CAISGRGPETQYF; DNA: TGTGCCATCAGTGGAAGGGGGCCAGAGACCCAGTACTTC
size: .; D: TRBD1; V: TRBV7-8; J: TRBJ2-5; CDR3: CASSLAALVLQGQETQYF; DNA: TGTGCCAGCAGCTTAGCTGCCCTCGTTTTACAGGGGCAAGAGACCCAGTACTTC
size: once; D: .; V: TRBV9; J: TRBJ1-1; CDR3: CASSVVPGAGTEAFF; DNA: TGTGCCAGCAGCGTAGTCCCGGGGGCGGGAACTGAAGCTTTCTTT
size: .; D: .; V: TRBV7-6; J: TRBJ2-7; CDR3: CASSSPGPDRCEQYF; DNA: TGTGCCAGCAGCTCCCCGGGGCCCGATCGATGCGAGCAGTACTTC
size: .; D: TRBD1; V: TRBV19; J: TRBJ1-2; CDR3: CASSISTGGDYGYTF; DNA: TGTGCCAGTAGTATTTCGACAGGGGGTGACTATGGCTACACCTTC
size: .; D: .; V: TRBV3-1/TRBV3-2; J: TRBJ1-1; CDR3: CASIQEPNTEAFF; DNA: TGTGCCAGCATTCAAGAGCCGAACACTGAAGCTTTCTTT
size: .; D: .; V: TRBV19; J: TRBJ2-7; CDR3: CASSPRQAWSYEQYF; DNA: TGTGCCAGTAGCCCCCGGCAGGCGTGGTCCTACGAGCAGTACTTC
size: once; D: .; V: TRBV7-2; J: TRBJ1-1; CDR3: CASSLGGVGTEAFF; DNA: TGTGCCAGCAGCTTAGGAGGGGTCGGGACTGAAGCTTTCTTT
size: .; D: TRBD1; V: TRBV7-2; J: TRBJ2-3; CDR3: CASSWRTGGFDTQYF; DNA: TGTGCCAGCAGCTGGCGGACAGGGGGATTTGACACGCAGTATTTT